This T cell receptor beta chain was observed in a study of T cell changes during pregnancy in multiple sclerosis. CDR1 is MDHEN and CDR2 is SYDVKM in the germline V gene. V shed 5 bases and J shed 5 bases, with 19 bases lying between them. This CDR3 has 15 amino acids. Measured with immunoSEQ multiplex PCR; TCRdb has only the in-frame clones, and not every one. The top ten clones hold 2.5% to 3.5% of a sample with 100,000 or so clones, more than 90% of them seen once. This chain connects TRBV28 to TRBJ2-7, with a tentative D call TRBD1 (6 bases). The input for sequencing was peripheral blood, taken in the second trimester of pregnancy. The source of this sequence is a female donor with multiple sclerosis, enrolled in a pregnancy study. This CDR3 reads CASSEIDRSGHEQYF. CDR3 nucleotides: TGTGCCAGCAGTGAGATCGACAGGTCGGGGCACGAGCAGTACTTC.